This T cell receptor beta chain is drawn from a study of OX40 agonist ivuxolimab in advanced cancers. Across the whole study: Mean age approximately 55 years, range about 20 to 79; 82.7% male.

Note on this clone: Its specificity is unknown.

Autoimmune disease history or systemic immunosuppression meant exclusion. The CDR3 sequence is 16 residues long. The V gene's germline CDR1 is MNHEY and CDR2 SMNVEV (reference sequence). V was clipped by 5 bases and J by 3 bases, with 20 bases between them. The assay was immunoSEQ multiplex PCR, and TCRdb's table has in-frame clones only and misses some. The table has around 16,000 clones, around nine tenths seen once; the top ten hold 3% to 4.5%. Study results and limitations: Expanded peripheral T cell antigen specificity was not determined. The study found that CD8+ T cells averaged more expanded clones than CD4+.

This TCR was sampled from an adult with an advanced solid tumor such as melanoma, head and neck, liver or kidney cancer. V and J are TRBV27 and TRBJ2-7; D might be TRBD2 (6 bases). Sequenced material: CD4+ or CD8+ T cells sorted from blood, taken in a trial of the OX40 agonist ivuxolimab. The CDR3 DNA reads as TGTGCCAGCAGTGAGTCACTCCGGGACTCGGACTACGAGCAGTACTTC. The encoded protein is CASSESLRDSDYEQYF.